A single sample is the source of the 3 T cell receptor beta chains below, sequenced in a study of shared clonotypes between healthy human individuals. Libraries were prepared by immunoSEQ multiplex PCR; TCRdb keeps only in-frame clonotypes and omits some of them. The table records about 960,000 clones, over 60% of them present only once. Input material: memory CD4+ T cells sorted from blood. The subset denotes: CD45RA-negative fraction. Receptor source: a man younger than 35 in good health.

The V call is TRBV10-3, the J call TRBJ1-4; 10 nucleotides align to TRBD1. Germline CDR1 reads ENHRY; CDR2 reads SYGVKD. The V gene end was trimmed by 4 bases and the J gene end by 7 bases; junction bases not matched to a gene: 6. CDR3 length: 15 residues. CDR3 region: CAISVGQGGTEKLFF. The CDR3 DNA follows: TGTGCCATCAGTGTCGGACAGGGGGGCACTGAAAAACTGTTTTTT.

This chain connects TRBV19 to TRBJ1-1; possibly TRBD1 for D (6 bases). CDR1 LNHDA and CDR2 SQIVND come from the germline V gene (reference sequence). The CDR3 totals 13 residues. V was clipped by 7 bases and J by 4 bases, with 13 bases between them. In nucleotides, the CDR3 is TGTGCCAGTACCACAGGGTGGGCCACTGAAGCTTTCTTT. Its translation: CASTTGWATEAFF. Filled out from reference TRBV19 and TRBJ1-1, the complete variable domain reads DGGITQSPKYLFRKEGQNVTLSCEQNLNHDAMYWYRQDPGQGLRLIYYSQIVNDFQKGDIAEGYSVSREKKESFPLTVTSAQKNPTAFYLCASTTGWATEAFFGQGTRLTVV.

Here the CDR3 DNA reads TGTGCCAGCAGCAACACGGGCGAGCAGTACTTC. It specifies CASSNTGEQYF. The chain is built from TRBV6-5 and TRBJ2-7; D remains unclear. The germline V gene encodes CDR1 MNHEY and CDR2 SVGAGI. The CDR3 length is 11 residues. Deletions cut 6 bases from V and 6 bases from J, with 9 bases between.